Below, 16 T cell receptor beta chains from the same sample are listed, as sequenced in a study of cytomegalovirus exposure and HLA in healthy donors listed by TCRdb under 2017. Libraries were constructed by the immunoSEQ multiplex PCR assay. A mixture of 60 forward primers for TCR Vbeta segments and 13 reverse primers for TCR Jbeta segments was used in the multiplex PCR. TCRdb carries this immuneACCESS record with in-frame sequences only. Its versions omit some clonotypes, under half of them owing to an unresolved V gene in the studies checked, with the rest unexplained. In all, the sample holds under 200,000 clones, and about four fifths of those were seen once. The ten largest account for 7% to 9.5% of the sample. Sequencing was performed on PBMCs. These receptors all come from a male donor in good health and CMV-seropositive.

In this sample, this clone turned up once. The chain is built from TRBV2 and TRBJ1-1, with D perhaps matching TRBD1 (5 bases). The CDR3 totals 13 residues. From germline, CDR1 is SNHLY and CDR2 FYNNEI. The V end was cut by 4 bases, the J end by 7 bases, with 13 bases between. The CDR3 sequence: CASSVSGGLEAFF. The CDR3 DNA follows: TGTGCCAGCAGTGTCTCCGGGGGTCTTGAAGCTTTCTTT.

This chain links TRBV7-9 with TRBJ2-7; D perhaps matches TRBD2 (7 bases). Germline loops: CDR1 SEHNR, CDR2 FQNEAQ (reference sequence). V lost 3 bases to trimming and J lost 9 bases, with 15 bases between them. The CDR3 spans 13 residues. CDR3 sequence reads: CASSLEWGGAQYF. The CDR3 DNA is TGTGCCAGCAGCTTGGAGTGGGGGGGCGCGCAGTACTTC.

This clone has only a few counts. The V call is TRBV15, the J call TRBJ1-4; 7 bases map to TRBD1. The V gene end was trimmed by 5 bases and the J gene end by 8 bases; junction bases not matched to a gene: 8. The CDR3 runs 14 residues. The germline gives CDR1 LNHNV, CDR2 YYDKDF (reference sequence). CDR3 sequence (DNA): TGTGCCACCAGCCGTGGACAGGAAGGGGAAAAACTGTTTTTT. This encodes CATSRGQEGEKLFF.

Details on this clone: Other DNA sequences in this specimen translate into the identical CDR3. V is TRBV9 and J is TRBJ1-3, with TRBD1 matching 9 bases. V lost 5 bases, J lost 4 bases, and 4 bases stayed unmatched. This CDR3 region has 14 residues. Germline V CDR1 and CDR2: SGDLS, YYNGEE. The chain's CDR3 is CASSTTGGGNTIYF. The CDR3 DNA is TGTGCCAGCAGTACCACAGGGGGCGGAAACACCATATATTTT.

J is TRBJ2-3 and V is TRBV7-6; the D gene is possibly TRBD2 (5 bases). The length of the CDR3 is 16 residues. V was cut by 5 bases and J by 0 bases, with 15 bases left in between. From germline, CDR1 is SGHVS and CDR2 FNYEAQ. The CDR3 region has the DNA TGTGCCAGCAGCACTTTACTAGATACTAGCACAGATACGCAGTATTTT. Translation: CASSTLLDTSTDTQYF.

V and J are TRBV6-1 and TRBJ1-2, with 11 bases that match TRBD1. The germline gives CDR1 MNHNS, CDR2 SASEGT. The CDR3 contains 16 residues. With V trimmed by 0 bases and J by 4 bases, 4 bases remained unmatched. Written as DNA, the CDR3 is TGTGCCAGCAGTGAAGCTGTCGGGACAGGGGGCTATGGCTACACCTTC. It translates to CASSEAVGTGGYGYTF.

The chain couples TRBV27 to TRBJ2-7, with unresolved D. The CDR3 consists of 12 residues. Germline CDR1 and CDR2: MNHEY and SMNVEV (reference sequence). The germline V and J ends were trimmed by 6 bases and 4 bases, with 10 bases remaining between them. CDR3: CASRSTRYEQYF. CDR3 sequence (DNA): TGTGCCAGCAGGTCGACGCGGTACGAGCAGTACTTC.

This clone came up a few times. This chain uses TRBV11-2 with TRBJ2-7, with D perhaps TRBD2 (6 bases). This CDR3 spans 14 amino acids. The V and J ends lost 1 base and 5 bases respectively, with 12 bases between them. Germline CDR1 SGHAT, CDR2 FQNNGV. As DNA, the CDR3 is TGTGCCAGCAGCTTAGTAACTAGCTTTAACGAGCAGTACTTC. Translation gives CASSLVTSFNEQYF.

V is TRBV10-1 and J is TRBJ1-5; D is perhaps TRBD1 (5 bases). This CDR3 has 13 amino acids. V was shortened by 4 bases and J by 5 bases, with 9 bases between the two germline ends. Germline V gene sequence: CDR1 WNHNN, CDR2 SYGVQD (reference sequence). CDR3: CASSGGVDQPQHF. CDR3 in DNA: TGCGCCAGCAGTGGGGGGGTGGATCAGCCCCAGCATTTT.

The V gene is TRBV19, the J gene TRBJ1-5; D ambiguous. Trimming shortened V by 4 bases and J by 7 bases, and 11 bases separated the two germline ends. This CDR3 is built from 13 residues. The germline V gene has CDR1 LNHDA and CDR2 SQIVND (reference sequence). The CDR3 region has the DNA TGTGCCAGTAGTAAGCCGGCGGAGCAGCCCCAGCATTTT. It translates to CASSKPAEQPQHF.

The chain joins TRBV9 to TRBJ2-1, with TRBD2 matching 10 bases. Per the germline V gene, CDR1 is SGDLS and CDR2 is YYNGEE. This CDR3 spans 15 amino acids. The V gene end was trimmed by 1 base and the J gene end by 7 bases; junction bases not matched to a gene: 5. CDR3 sequence (DNA): TGTGCCAGCAGCGTAAGCCTAGCGGGAGAAAATGAGCAGTTCTTC. This gives the protein CASSVSLAGENEQFF.

This chain joins TRBV21-1 and TRBJ2-7; the listed D gene, TRBD1, was not tested against the DNA. TRBV21-1 is marked as a pseudogene. The CDR3 has 15 amino acids. This CDR3 is CASSKKRDRDPEQYF. DNA for the CDR3: TGTGCCAGCAGCAAAAAGAGGGACAGGGACCCCGAGCAGTACTTC.

This clone was found once. The V gene is TRBV6-1, the J gene TRBJ1-2; D ambiguous. Trimming left V 7 bases short and J 5 bases short, with 20 bases between. CDR3 length: 15 amino acids. In germline, CDR1 is MNHNS, CDR2 SASEGT. The CDR3 DNA follows: TGTGCCAGCACCCTCTCGGGGAGTCAGAGGTATGGCTACACCTTC. Its protein is CASTLSGSQRYGYTF.

The chain joins TRBV30 to TRBJ1-1, with 10 bases aligning to TRBD1. This CDR3 has 17 amino acids. Trimming cost V 5 bases and J 4 bases; bases outside gene matches: 16. Germline assignment: CDR1 GTSNPN and CDR2 SVGIG (reference sequence). The CDR3 coding sequence is TGTGCCTGGGTCCCCCGGACAGGGGGTTTCGAGGTCACTGAAGCTTTCTTT. Amino acids: CAWVPRTGGFEVTEAFF.

The chain has TRBV5-8 and TRBJ1-2, with unresolved D. The CDR3 is 15 residues long. Germline V lookup: CDR1 SGHTS, CDR2 YDEGEE. V was clipped by 0 bases and J by 0 bases, with 9 bases between them. Here the CDR3 reads CASSLERRSNYGYTF. The CDR3 DNA sequence: TGTGCCAGCAGCTTGGAGCGGAGATCTAACTATGGCTACACCTTC.

The gene calls are TRBV28 and TRBJ2-7; 10 bases are shared with TRBD2. The germline gives CDR1 MDHEN, CDR2 SYDVKM. The CDR3 runs to 15 residues. Trimming took 7 bases from V and 4 from J; bases not matched to a gene: 10. The CDR3 DNA reads TGTGCCAGCACCCGAGGGAGTAGCGGGAGGTACGAGCAGTACTTC. It translates to CASTRGSSGRYEQYF.